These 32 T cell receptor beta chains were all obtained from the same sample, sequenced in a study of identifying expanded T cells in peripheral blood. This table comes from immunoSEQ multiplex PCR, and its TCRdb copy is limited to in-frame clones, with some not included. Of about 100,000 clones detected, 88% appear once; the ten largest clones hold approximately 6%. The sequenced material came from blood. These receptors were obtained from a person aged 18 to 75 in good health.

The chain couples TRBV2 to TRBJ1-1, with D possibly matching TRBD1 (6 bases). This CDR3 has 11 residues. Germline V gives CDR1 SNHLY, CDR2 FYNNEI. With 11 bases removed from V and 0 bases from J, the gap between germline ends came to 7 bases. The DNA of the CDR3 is TGTGCCGACAGGATGAACACTGAAGCTTTCTTT. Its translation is CADRMNTEAFF.

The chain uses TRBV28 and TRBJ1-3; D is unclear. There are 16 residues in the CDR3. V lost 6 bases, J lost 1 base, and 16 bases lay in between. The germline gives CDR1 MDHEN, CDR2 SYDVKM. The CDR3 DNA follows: TGTGCCAGCAGGGGTGTAGGTGGGATTTCTGGAAACACCATATATTTT. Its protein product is CASRGVGGISGNTIYF.

The chain's CDR3 is CASSPWPGGAPGANVLTF. The CDR3 DNA is TGTGCCAGCTCACCATGGCCCGGCGGGGCCCCTGGGGCCAACGTCCTGACTTTC. This chain uses TRBV18 with TRBJ2-6, with D possibly matching TRBD2 (6 bases). The CDR3 extends over 18 amino acids. The V and J ends lost 2 bases and 2 bases respectively, with 16 bases between them. Germline values: CDR1 KGHSH, CDR2 LQKENI.

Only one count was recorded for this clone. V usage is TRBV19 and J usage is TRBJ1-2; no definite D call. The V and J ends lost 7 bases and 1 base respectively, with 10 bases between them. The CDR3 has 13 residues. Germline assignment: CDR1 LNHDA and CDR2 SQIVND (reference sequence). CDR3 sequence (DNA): TGTGCCAGTACGATGGGGTTTAACTATGGCTACACCTTC. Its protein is CASTMGFNYGYTF.

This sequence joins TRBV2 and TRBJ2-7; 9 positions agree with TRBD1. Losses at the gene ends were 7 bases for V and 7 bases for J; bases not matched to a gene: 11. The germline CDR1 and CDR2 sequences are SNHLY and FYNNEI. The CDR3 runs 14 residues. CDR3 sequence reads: CASIPDRGSREQYF. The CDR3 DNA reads TGTGCCAGCATTCCGGACAGGGGTTCCCGAGAGCAGTACTTC.

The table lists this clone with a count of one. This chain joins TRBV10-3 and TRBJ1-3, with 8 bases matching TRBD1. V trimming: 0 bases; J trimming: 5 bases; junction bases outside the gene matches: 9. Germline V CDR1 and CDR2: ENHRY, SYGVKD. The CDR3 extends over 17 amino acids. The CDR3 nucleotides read TGTGCCATCAGTGAGTCGAAGGGACAGGCAAAAAGAAACACCATATATTTT. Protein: CAISESKGQAKRNTIYF.

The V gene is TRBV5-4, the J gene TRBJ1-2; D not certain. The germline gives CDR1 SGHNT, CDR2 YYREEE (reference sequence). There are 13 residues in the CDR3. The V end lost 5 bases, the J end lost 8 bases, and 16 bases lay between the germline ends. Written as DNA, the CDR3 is TGTGCCAGCAGGCGGACGACCTCGCGGGGCTACACCTTC. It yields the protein CASRRTTSRGYTF.

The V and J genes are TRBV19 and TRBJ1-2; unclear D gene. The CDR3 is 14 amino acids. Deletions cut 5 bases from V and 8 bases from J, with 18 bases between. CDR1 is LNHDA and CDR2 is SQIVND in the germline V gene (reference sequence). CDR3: CASSLRVYNGGYTF. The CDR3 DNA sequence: TGTGCCAGTAGTCTTCGGGTCTATAATGGAGGCTACACCTTC.

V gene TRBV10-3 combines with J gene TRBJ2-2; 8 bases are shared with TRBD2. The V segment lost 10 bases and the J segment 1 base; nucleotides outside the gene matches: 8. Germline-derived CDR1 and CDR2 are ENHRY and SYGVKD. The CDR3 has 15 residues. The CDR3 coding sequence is TGTGCCACCCGGGGGGGAGGGGAGAACACCGGGGAGCTGTTTTTT. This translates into CATRGGGENTGELFF.

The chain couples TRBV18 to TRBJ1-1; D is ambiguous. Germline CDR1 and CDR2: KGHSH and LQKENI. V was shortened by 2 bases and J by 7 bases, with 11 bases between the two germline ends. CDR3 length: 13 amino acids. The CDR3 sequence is CASSPASQVEAFF. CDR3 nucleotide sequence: TGTGCCAGCTCACCAGCTAGCCAGGTTGAAGCTTTCTTT. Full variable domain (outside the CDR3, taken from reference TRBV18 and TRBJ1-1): NAGVMQNPRHLVRRRGQEARLRCSPMKGHSHVYWYRQLPEEGLKFMVYLQKENIIDESGMPKERFSAEFPKEGPSILRIQQVVRGDSAAYFCASSPASQVEAFFGQGTRLTVV.

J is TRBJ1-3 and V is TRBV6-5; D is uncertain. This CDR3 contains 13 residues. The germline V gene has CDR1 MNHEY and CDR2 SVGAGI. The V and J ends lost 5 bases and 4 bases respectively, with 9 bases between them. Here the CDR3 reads CASSRAVGNTIYF. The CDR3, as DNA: TGTGCCAGCAGTCGGGCAGTCGGAAACACCATATATTTT.

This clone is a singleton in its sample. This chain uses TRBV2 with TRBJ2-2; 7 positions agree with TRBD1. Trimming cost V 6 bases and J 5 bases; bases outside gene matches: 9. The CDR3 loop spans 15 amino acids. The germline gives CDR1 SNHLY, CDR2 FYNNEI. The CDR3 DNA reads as TGTGCCAGCAGGACCCTCGACAGGGTGACCGGGGAGCTGTTTTTT. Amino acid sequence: CASRTLDRVTGELFF.

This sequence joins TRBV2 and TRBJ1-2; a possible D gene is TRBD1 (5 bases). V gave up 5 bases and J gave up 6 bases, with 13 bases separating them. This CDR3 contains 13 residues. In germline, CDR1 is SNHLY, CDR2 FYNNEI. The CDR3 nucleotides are TGTGCCAGCAGTTCCGAATCGGGGGATGGCTACACCTTC. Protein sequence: CASSSESGDGYTF.

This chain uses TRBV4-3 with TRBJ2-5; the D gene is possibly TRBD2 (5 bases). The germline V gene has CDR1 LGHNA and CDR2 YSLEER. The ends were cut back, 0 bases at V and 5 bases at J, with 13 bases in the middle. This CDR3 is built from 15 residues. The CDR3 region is CASSQDGLLQETQYF. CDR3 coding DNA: TGCGCCAGCAGCCAAGACGGACTCCTCCAGGAGACCCAGTACTTC.

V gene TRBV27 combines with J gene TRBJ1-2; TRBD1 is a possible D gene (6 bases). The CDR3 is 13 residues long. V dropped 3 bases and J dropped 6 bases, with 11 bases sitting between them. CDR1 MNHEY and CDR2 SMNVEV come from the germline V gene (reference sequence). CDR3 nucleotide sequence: TGTGCCAGCAGTTTTACCCAGGGGCATGGCTACACCTTC. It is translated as CASSFTQGHGYTF.

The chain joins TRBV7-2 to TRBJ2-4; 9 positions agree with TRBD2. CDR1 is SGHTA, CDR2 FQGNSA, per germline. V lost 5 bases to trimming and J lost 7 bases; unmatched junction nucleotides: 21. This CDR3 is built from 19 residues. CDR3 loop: CASSPQPPGLAGPMNIQYF. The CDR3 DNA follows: TGTGCCAGCAGCCCCCAACCCCCGGGACTAGCAGGGCCCATGAACATTCAGTACTTC.

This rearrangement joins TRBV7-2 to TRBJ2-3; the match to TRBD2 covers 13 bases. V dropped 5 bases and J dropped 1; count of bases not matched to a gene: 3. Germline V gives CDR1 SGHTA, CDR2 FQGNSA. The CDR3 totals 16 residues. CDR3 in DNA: TGTGCCAGCAGCGCCGGACTAGCGGGGGGCACAGATACGCAGTATTTT. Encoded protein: CASSAGLAGGTDTQYF.

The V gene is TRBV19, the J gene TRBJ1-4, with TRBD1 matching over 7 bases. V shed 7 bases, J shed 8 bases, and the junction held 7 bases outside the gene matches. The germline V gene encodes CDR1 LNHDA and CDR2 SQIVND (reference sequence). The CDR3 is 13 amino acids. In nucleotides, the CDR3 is TGTGCCAGTAATCCCACAGGGGAGGAAAAACTGTTTTTT. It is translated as CASNPTGEEKLFF.

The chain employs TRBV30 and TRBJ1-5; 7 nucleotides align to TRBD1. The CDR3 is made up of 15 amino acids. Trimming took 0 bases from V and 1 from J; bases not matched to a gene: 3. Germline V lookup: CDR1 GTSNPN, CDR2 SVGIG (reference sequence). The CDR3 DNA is TGTGCCTGGAGTGTCAAGGGACAGAGCAATCAGCCCCAGCATTTT. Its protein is CAWSVKGQSNQPQHF.

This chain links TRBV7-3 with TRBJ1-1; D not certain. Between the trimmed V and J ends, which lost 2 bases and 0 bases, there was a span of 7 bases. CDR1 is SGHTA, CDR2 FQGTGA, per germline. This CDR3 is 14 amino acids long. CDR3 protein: CASSLQAMNTEAFF. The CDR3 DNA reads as TGTGCCAGCAGCTTACAGGCCATGAACACTGAAGCTTTCTTT.

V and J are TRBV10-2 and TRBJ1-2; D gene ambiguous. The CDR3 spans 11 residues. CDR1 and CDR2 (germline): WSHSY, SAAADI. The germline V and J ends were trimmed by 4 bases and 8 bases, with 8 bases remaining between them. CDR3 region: CASSVGRGYTF. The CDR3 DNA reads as TGCGCCAGCAGTGTAGGAAGGGGCTACACCTTC.

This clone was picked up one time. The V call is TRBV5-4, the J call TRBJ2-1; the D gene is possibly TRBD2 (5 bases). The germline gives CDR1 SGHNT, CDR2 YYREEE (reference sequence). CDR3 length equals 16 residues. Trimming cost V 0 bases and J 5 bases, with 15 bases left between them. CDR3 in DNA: TGTGCCAGCAGCTTGGGGATAAGGACGAGGGACAATGAGCAGTTCTTC. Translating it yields CASSLGIRTRDNEQFF.

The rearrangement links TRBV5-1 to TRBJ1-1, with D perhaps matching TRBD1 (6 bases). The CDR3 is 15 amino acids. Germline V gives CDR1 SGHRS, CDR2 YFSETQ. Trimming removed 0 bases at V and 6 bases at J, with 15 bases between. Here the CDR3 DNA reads TGCGCCAGCAGCTTGGACGGGACAAAAGGGGCTGAAGCTTTCTTT. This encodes CASSLDGTKGAEAFF. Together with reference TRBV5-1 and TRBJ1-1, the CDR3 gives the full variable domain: KAGVTQTPRYLIKTRGQQVTLSCSPISGHRSVSWYQQTPGQGLQFLFEYFSETQRNKGNFPGRFSGRQFSNSRSEMNVSTLELGDSALYLCASSLDGTKGAEAFFGQGTRLTVV.

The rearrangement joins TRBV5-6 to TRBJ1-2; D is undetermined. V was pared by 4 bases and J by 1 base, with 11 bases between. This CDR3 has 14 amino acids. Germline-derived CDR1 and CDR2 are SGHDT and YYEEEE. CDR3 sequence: CASSTGVGNYGYTF. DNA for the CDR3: TGTGCCAGCAGCACGGGAGTCGGTAACTATGGCTACACCTTC.

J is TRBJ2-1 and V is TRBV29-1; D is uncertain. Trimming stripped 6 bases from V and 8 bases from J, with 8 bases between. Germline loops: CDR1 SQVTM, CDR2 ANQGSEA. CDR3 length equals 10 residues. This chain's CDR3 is CSVVAYEQFF. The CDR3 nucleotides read TGCAGCGTCGTGGCGTATGAGCAGTTCTTC.

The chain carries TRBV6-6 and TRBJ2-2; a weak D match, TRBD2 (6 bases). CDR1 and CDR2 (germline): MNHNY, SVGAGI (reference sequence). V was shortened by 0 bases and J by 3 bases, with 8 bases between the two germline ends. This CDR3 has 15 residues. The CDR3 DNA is TGTGCCAGCAGTTACTCGGGACTCGACACCGGGGAGCTGTTTTTT. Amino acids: CASSYSGLDTGELFF.

CDR3 residues: CASSPWGEPLNEQFF. In nucleotides, the CDR3 is TGTGCCAGCAGCCCCTGGGGGGAGCCTCTGAATGAGCAGTTCTTC. This chain joins TRBV9 and TRBJ2-1; perhaps TRBD2 as D (6 bases). The V end lost 4 bases, the J end lost 7 bases, and 18 bases lay between the germline ends. The CDR3 spans 15 residues. The V gene's germline CDR1 is SGDLS and CDR2 YYNGEE.

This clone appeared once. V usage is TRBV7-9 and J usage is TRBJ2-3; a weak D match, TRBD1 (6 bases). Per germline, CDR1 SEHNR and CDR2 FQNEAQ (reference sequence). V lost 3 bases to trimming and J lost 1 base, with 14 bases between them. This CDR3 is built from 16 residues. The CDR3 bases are TGTGCCAGCAGCTTGTGGGACACCGGTGGCACAGATACGCAGTATTTT. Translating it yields CASSLWDTGGTDTQYF. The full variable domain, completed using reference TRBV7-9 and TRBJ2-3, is DTGVSQNPRHKITKRGQNVTFRCDPISEHNRLYWYRQTLGQGPEFLTYFQNEAQLEKSRLLSDRFSAERPKGSFSTLEIQRTEQGDSAMYLCASSLWDTGGTDTQYFGPGTRLTVL.

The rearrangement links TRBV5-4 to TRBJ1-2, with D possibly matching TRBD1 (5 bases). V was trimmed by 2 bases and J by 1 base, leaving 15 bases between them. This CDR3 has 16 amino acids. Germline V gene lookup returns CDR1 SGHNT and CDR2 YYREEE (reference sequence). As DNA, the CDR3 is TGTGCCAGCAGCTTAGATGGGGCTCAAATTAACTATGGCTACACCTTC. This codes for CASSLDGAQINYGYTF. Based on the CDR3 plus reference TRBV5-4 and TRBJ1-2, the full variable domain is ETGVTQSPTHLIKTRGQQVTLRCSSQSGHNTVSWYQQALGQGPQFIFQYYREEENGRGNFPPRFSGLQFPNYSSELNVNALELDDSALYLCASSLDGAQINYGYTFGSGTRLTVV.

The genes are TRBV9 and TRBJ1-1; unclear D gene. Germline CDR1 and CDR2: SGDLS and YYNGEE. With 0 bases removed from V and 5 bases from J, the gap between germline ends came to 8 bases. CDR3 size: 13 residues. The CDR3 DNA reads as TGTGCCAGCAGCGTAGCACCCGGTACTGAAGCTTTCTTT. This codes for CASSVAPGTEAFF.

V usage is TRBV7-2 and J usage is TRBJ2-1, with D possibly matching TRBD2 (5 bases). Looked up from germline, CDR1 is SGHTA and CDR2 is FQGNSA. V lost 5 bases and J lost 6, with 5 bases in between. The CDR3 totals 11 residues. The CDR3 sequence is CASSGSNEQFF. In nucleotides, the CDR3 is TGTGCCAGCAGCGGGAGCAATGAGCAGTTCTTC.

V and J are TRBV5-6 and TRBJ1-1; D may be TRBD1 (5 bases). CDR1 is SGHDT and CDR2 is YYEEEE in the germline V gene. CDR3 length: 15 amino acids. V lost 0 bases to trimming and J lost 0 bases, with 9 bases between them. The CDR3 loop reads CASSLDRGVNTEAFF. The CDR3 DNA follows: TGTGCCAGCAGCTTGGATCGGGGGGTGAACACTGAAGCTTTCTTT.